The present T cell receptor beta chain was sequenced within a study of Ad26.COV2.S vaccination and SARS-CoV-2 variants. Sequenced by immunoSEQ multiplex PCR; TCRdb stores in-frame clones only, minus some. The sample lists roughly 330,000 clones; around 90% were seen once. Germline V gene sequence: CDR1 SGDLS, CDR2 YYNGEE. V was clipped by 4 bases and J by 1 base; unmatched bases: 7. CDR3 length equals 15 residues. Treatment here: roughly 18 received Ad26.COV2.S at low or high dose, single or two shots; about 5 received placebo; per-sample allocation not given. Following the first vaccine or placebo injection, samples were taken on day 63.

The sample consisted of peripheral blood, taken in a trial of Ad26.COV2.S vaccine versus placebo. This TCR was sampled from a person aged 18 to 59 who received the Ad26.COV2.S COVID-19 vaccine or a placebo. V usage is TRBV9 and J usage is TRBJ1-1, with 7 bases lining up with TRBD1. The CDR3 DNA follows: TGTGCCAGCAGCTATTCGGGACAGCCGAACACTGAAGCTTTCTTT. The encoded protein is CASSYSGQPNTEAFF. Combining the CDR3 with reference TRBV9 and TRBJ1-1 gives the whole variable domain DSGVTQTPKHLITATGQRVTLRCSPRSGDLSVYWYQQSLDQGLQFLIQYYNGEERAKGNILERFSAQQFPDLHSELNLSSLELGDSALYFCASSYSGQPNTEAFFGQGTRLTVV.